This T cell receptor beta chain is drawn from a study of blood T cells in healthy people across ages. This CDR3 is 19 amino acids long. Trimming cost V 10 bases and J 4 bases; bases outside gene matches: 20. CDR1 is SNHLY and CDR2 is FYNNEI in the germline V gene. A second roughly 6 to 12 cycle PCR used barcoded and J-beta primers. All samples yielded 3 million or more CDR3-containing paired-end reads. MiXCR, run by TCRdb on the 5' RACE reads, gives a single entry per CDR3 protein. The data show more than 700,000 distinct CDR3 sequences, with 46% seen just once and less than 20% held by the top ten. The TCR was taken from a man of 80 years or more in good health. The V call is TRBV2, the J call TRBJ2-3; 13 nucleotides match TRBD2. The sequenced sample was blood. The chain's CDR3 is CATSGGLAGVGIRADTQYF. Written as DNA, the CDR3 is TGTGCCACAAGCGGAGGACTAGCGGGAGTGGGCATAAGAGCAGATACGCAGTATTTT.